The clone carrying this T cell receptor (beta chain) was found once. Its antigen is unknown. Using its own MiXCR run on the reads, TCRdb lists one record per CDR3 protein. The sample records about 330,000 distinct CDR3 sequences, about 35% being singletons. The data belong to a study of T cell repertoires in cytomegalovirus infection. Background on the study: Selection of CMV epitopes for the study included recently identified HLA-C-restricted and well-studied HLA-B-restricted ones. TCR beta signatures that were public indicated CMV infection and matching HLA type.

Study-level points and caveats: The cumulative frequency of public TCR beta families distinguished individuals who carried CMV together with the relevant HLA. Dominant in the ex vivo response were TCR beta clonotypes restricted by HLA-C and specific for CMV.

The length of the CDR3 is 17 residues. V was clipped by 3 bases and J by 7 bases; unmatched bases: 12. Germline-derived CDR1 and CDR2 are MNHEY and SVGAGI. Specimen: cultured PBMCs, collected from culture after CMV antigen stimulation. The gene calls are TRBV6-5 and TRBJ1-6; TRBD1 matches 7 bases. The sequence was obtained from a human donor in good health (CMV status not recorded). Some clones in this sample may be carry-over from other donors' samples. Written as DNA, the CDR3 is TGTGCCAGCAGTTATTTTACAGGGGTCGTATCCAATTCACCCCTCCACTTT. Translation gives CASSYFTGVVSNSPLHF.